Below, one TCR beta chain is given with its context. Its target is not known. The data originate from a study of cytomegalovirus exposure and HLA in healthy donors. Whole-study context: From HLA-typed donors, an early data release held roughly 80 million unique TCRs.

Regarding the study as a whole: The CMV antigen specificity of a few CMV-associated chains was confirmed through in vitro analysis. Sequencing likely produced, as an artifact, a cluster of highly shared sequence variants. Accurate predictions that matched the HLA-A and HLA-B alleles of most subjects were reportedly made from TCR beta sequences.

PCR primers comprised 60 Vbeta and 13 Jbeta primers. Generated by immunoSEQ multiplex PCR, the TCRdb table keeps only in-frame clones and is missing some. The repertoire table contains some 200,000 clones. Input material: PBMCs. The receptor comes from a girl aged 2 to 10 in good health and CMV-seropositive.

The CDR3 is CASSLGTSNTGELFF. CDR3 nucleotides: TGTGCCAGCAGCCTTGGGACTTCCAACACCGGGGAGCTGTTTTTT. This sequence joins TRBV7-2 and TRBJ2-2; tentative D call: TRBD2 (6 bases). This CDR3 contains 15 residues. V was pared by 5 bases and J by 2 bases, with 12 bases between. CDR1 and CDR2 (germline): SGHTA, FQGNSA.